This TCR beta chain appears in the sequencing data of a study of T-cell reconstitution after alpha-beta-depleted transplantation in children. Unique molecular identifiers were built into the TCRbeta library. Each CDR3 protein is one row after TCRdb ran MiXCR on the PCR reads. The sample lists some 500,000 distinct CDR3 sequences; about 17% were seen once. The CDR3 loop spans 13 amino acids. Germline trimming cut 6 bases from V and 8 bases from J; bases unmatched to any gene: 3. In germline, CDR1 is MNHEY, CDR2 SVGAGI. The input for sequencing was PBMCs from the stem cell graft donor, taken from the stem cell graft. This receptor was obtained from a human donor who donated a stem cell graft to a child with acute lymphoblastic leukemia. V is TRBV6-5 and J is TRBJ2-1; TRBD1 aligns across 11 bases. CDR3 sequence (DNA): TGTGCCAGCAGGAGGACAGGGGGCGATGAGCAGTTCTTC. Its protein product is CASRRTGGDEQFF.